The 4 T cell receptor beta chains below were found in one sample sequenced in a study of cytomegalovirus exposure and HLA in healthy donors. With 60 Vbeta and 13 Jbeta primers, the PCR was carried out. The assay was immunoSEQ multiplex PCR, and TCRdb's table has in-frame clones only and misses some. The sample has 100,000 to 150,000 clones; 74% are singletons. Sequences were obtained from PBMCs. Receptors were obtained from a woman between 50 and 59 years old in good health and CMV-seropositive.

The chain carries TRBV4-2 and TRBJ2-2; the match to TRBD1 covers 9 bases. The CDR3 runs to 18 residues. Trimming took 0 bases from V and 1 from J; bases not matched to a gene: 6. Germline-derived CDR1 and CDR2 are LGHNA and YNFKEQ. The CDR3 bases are TGTGCCAGCAGCCAAGATGCCGAGACAGGGGGGAACACCGGGGAGCTGTTTTTT. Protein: CASSQDAETGGNTGELFF.

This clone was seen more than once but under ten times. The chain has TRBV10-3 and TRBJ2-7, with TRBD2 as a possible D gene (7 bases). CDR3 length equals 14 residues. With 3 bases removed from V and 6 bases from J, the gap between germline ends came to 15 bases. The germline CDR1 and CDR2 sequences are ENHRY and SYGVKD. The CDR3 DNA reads TGTGCCATCAGTGATTCGGGGGGCCGGCGCGAGCAGTACTTC. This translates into CAISDSGGRREQYF.

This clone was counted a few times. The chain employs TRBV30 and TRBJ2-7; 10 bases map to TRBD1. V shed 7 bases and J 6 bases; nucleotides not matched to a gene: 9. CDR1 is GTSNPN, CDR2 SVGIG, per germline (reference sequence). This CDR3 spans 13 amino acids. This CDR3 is CAFSGTGAGEQYF. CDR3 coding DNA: TGTGCCTTTTCCGGGACAGGGGCTGGCGAGCAGTACTTC.

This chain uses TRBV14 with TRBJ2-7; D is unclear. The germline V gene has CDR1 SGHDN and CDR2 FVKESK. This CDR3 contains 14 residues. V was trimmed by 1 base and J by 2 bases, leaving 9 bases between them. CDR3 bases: TGTGCCAGCAGCCAAGGTACTAATGCCTACGAGCAGTACTTC. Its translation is CASSQGTNAYEQYF.